This entry lists 11 T cell receptor beta chains sequenced from one sample in a study of blood T cells in healthy people across ages. Alongside a J-beta primer mix, a sample-barcoded 5' primer served in a second PCR lasting roughly 6 to 11 cycles. TCRdb redid the calling of the 5' RACE reads with MiXCR, one entry per CDR3 protein. The table includes around 970,000 distinct CDR3 sequences, roughly half detected once. The specimen was blood. The origin of the receptors is a woman aged 55-75 years in good health.

This chain connects TRBV13 to TRBJ2-7, with a possible D match to TRBD2 (5 bases). The CDR3 totals 14 residues. Trimming pared 8 bases from V and 6 bases from J, leaving 20 bases between. The germline V gene has CDR1 PRHDT and CDR2 FYEKMQ (reference sequence). CDR3 coding DNA: TGTGCCAGCGCCCCCCTCGGGGTTGGCACCGAGCAGTACTTC. Protein: CASAPLGVGTEQYF.

The V and J genes are TRBV20-1 and TRBJ2-1; 16 bases fit TRBD2. The CDR3 is 19 amino acids. Germline values: CDR1 DFQATT, CDR2 SNEGSKA (reference sequence). The trim removed 0 bases at V and 4 bases at J, leaving 9 bases unmatched. The CDR3 protein is CSARDLQGTSGREYNEQFF. In DNA, the CDR3 is TGCAGTGCTAGAGACCTCCAGGGGACTAGCGGGAGGGAATACAATGAGCAGTTCTTC.

V gene TRBV29-1 combines with J gene TRBJ2-7; 7 nucleotides align to TRBD2. After removal of 6 bases from V and 2 bases from J, the junction contained 7 bases not matched to a gene. Germline CDR1 SQVTM, CDR2 ANQGSEA. The CDR3 consists of 13 residues. In DNA, the CDR3 is TGCAGCGTAGCTGCGGGGGAACCCTACGAGCAGTACTTC. Its protein product is CSVAAGEPYEQYF.

CDR3 protein: CASSLILGLAEIDSYNEQFF. The CDR3, as DNA: TGTGCCAGCAGTTTAATCCTCGGTCTAGCGGAGATAGACAGTTACAATGAGCAGTTCTTC. The chain couples TRBV28 to TRBJ2-1; the match to TRBD2 covers 7 bases. The CDR3 runs 20 residues. The germline V gene has CDR1 MDHEN and CDR2 SYDVKM. The junction had 20 bases not matched to a gene; V was cut back by 2 bases and J by 4 bases.

This rearrangement joins TRBV9 to TRBJ1-5; maybe TRBD1 (5 bases). The germline V and J ends were trimmed by 0 bases and 1 base, with 8 bases remaining between them. CDR3 length: 15 residues. Germline CDR1 is SGDLS and CDR2 is YYNGEE. The CDR3 nucleotides are TGTGCCAGCAGCGTAGACTGGGGGAGCAATCAGCCCCAGCATTTT. Amino acid sequence: CASSVDWGSNQPQHF.

Many counts were recorded for this clonotype. The chain recombines TRBV12-3 or TRBV12-4 with TRBJ2-3; D is undetermined. The CDR3 runs to 14 residues. V was trimmed by 5 bases and J by 6 bases, leaving 15 bases between them. The CDR3 DNA reads TGTGCCAGCAGTCCCCGGGTAGGCCGGGATACGCAGTATTTT. As protein: CASSPRVGRDTQYF.

This rearrangement joins TRBV9 to TRBJ2-2; no firm D call. The V end lost 0 bases, the J end lost 5 bases, and 20 bases lay between the germline ends. The CDR3 loop spans 18 amino acids. Germline V gene data show CDR1 as SGDLS and CDR2 as YYNGEE. CDR3 sequence (DNA): TGTGCCAGCAGCGTAGTAGGAACCCCTGTAACTAAAACCGGGGAGCTGTTTTTT. It specifies CASSVVGTPVTKTGELFF. The complete variable domain, with remaining parts taken from reference TRBV9 and TRBJ2-2, reads DSGVTQTPKHLITATGQRVTLRCSPRSGDLSVYWYQQSLDQGLQFLIQYYNGEERAKGNILERFSAQQFPDLHSELNLSSLELGDSALYFCASSVVGTPVTKTGELFFGEGSRLTVL.

This clonotype was found a few times. This CDR3 is CASSESGGLVDEQFF. The CDR3 DNA sequence: TGTGCCAGCAGTGAATCTGGCGGGCTAGTCGATGAGCAGTTCTTC. V usage is TRBV2 and J usage is TRBJ2-1, with a tentative D call TRBD2 (5 bases). This CDR3 comprises 15 residues. The V end was cut by 2 bases, the J end by 8 bases, with 16 bases between. Germline CDR1 SNHLY, CDR2 FYNNEI.

This clonotype was seen once. This chain connects TRBV28 to TRBJ2-4; no firm D call. The DNA end lines up better with TRBJ2-7; the J call may be wrong. There are 17 residues in the CDR3. CDR1 is MDHEN, CDR2 SYDVKM, per germline. CDR3 in amino acids: CASSLASGQPTHYEQYF. CDR3 coding DNA: TGTGCCAGCAGTTTAGCTAGTGGGCAGCCCACCCACTACGAGCAGTACTTC.

As to this clonotype: A junction boundary mismatches the germline segment, possibly from a read error. The CDR3 spells CASSLPGQRASPPHF. CDR3 coding DNA: TGTGCCAGCAGCTTACCGGGACAGCGGGCTTCACCCCCCCACTTT. The chain employs TRBV7-6 and TRBJ1-6, with 7 bases that match TRBD1. Germline assignment: CDR1 SGHVS and CDR2 FNYEAQ. This CDR3 contains 15 residues.

Of note for this clonotype: A much larger clone differs by one base, so this may be a read error. Here the CDR3 DNA reads TGTGCCAGCAGTAGGGAACAGGGTTATGGCTACACCTTC. Its protein is CASSREQGYGYTF. J is TRBJ1-2 and V is TRBV27, with TRBD1 as a possible D gene (6 bases). The CDR3 runs to 13 residues. V was trimmed by 5 bases and J by 5 bases, leaving 12 bases between them. CDR1 MNHEY and CDR2 SMNVEV come from the germline V gene (reference sequence).